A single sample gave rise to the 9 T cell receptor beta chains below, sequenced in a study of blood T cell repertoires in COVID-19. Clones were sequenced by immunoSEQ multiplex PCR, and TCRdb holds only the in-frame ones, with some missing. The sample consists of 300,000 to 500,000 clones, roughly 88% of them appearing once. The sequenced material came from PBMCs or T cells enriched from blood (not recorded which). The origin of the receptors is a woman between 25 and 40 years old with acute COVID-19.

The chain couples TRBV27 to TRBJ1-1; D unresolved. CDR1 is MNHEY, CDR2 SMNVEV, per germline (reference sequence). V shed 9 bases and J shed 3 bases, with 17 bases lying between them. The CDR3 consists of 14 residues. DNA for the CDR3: TGTGCCAGTCGGGGTGCGGGTCGGCACACTGAAGCTTTCTTT. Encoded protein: CASRGAGRHTEAFF.

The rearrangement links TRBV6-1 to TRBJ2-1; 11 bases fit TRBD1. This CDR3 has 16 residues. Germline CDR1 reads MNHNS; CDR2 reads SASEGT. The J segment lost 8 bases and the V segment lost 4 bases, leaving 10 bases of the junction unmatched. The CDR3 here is CASSVQSGTGGYEQFF. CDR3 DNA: TGTGCCAGCAGTGTCCAATCCGGGACAGGGGGTTATGAGCAGTTCTTC.

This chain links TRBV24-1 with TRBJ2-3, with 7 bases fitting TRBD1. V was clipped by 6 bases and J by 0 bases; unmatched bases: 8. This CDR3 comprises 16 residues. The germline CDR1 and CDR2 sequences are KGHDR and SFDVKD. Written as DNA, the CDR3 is TGTGCCACCAGTCGAAACAGGGGAACTAGCACAGATACGCAGTATTTT. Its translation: CATSRNRGTSTDTQYF.

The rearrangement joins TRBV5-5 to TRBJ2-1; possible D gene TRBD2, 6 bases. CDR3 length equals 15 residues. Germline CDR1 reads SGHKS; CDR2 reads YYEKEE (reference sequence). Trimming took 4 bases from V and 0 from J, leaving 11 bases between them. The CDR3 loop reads CASSLTSGSYNEQFF. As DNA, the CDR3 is TGTGCCAGCAGCCTGACTAGTGGCTCCTACAATGAGCAGTTCTTC.

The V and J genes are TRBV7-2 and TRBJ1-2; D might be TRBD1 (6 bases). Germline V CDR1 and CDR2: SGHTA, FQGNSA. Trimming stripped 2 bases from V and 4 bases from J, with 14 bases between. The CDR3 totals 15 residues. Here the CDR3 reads CASSLSGVNGYGYTF. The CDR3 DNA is TGTGCCAGCAGCTTATCAGGGGTCAATGGCTATGGCTACACCTTC.

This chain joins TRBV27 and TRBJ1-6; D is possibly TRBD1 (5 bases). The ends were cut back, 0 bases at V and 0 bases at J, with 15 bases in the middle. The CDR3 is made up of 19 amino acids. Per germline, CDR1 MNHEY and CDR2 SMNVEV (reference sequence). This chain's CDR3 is CASSLSGAKISSYNSPLHF. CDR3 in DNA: TGTGCCAGCAGTTTATCAGGGGCGAAGATCAGCTCCTATAATTCACCCCTCCACTTT.

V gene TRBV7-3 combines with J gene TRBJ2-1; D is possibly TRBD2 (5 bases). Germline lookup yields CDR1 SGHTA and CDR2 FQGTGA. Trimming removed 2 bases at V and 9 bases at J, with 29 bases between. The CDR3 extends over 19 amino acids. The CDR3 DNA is TGTGCCAGCAGCTTAGTAGCCCTCTCCACTAGAGCCCCTCTGGGTGAGCAGTTCTTC. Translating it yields CASSLVALSTRAPLGEQFF.

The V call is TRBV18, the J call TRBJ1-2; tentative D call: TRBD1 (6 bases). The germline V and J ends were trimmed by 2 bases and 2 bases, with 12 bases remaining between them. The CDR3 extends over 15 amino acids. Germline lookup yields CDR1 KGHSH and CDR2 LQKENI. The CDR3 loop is CASSPGQGRNYGYTF. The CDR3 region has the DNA TGTGCCAGCTCACCAGGGCAGGGGAGAAACTATGGCTACACCTTC.

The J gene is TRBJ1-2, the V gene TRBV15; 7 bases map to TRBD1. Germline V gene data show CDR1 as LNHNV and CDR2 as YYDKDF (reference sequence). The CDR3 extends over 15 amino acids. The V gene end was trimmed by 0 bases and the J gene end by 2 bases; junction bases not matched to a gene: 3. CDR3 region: CATSRDRGQNYGYTF. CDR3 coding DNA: TGTGCCACCAGCAGAGATAGGGGACAGAACTATGGCTACACCTTC.